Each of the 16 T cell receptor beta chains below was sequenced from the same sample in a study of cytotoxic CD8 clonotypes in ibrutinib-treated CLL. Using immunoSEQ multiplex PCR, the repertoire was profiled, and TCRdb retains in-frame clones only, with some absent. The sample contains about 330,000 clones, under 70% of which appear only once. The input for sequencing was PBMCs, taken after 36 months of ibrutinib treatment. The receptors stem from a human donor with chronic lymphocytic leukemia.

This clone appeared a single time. CDR3 in DNA: TGTGCCAGCAGCCACTACGAGCAGTACTTC. As protein: CASSHYEQYF. This chain joins TRBV11-2 and TRBJ2-7; D remains ambiguous. V lost 5 bases and J lost 3, with 2 bases in between. The germline gives CDR1 SGHAT, CDR2 FQNNGV. The CDR3 totals 10 residues.

The CDR3 loop is CASSTRQSSYEQYF. In nucleotides, the CDR3 is TGTGCCAGCAGTACCCGACAGAGCTCCTACGAGCAGTACTTC. This sequence joins TRBV27 and TRBJ2-7, with D perhaps matching TRBD1 (5 bases). V was cut by 5 bases and J by 0 bases, with 11 bases left in between. CDR3 length equals 14 residues. Germline loops: CDR1 MNHEY, CDR2 SMNVEV (reference sequence).

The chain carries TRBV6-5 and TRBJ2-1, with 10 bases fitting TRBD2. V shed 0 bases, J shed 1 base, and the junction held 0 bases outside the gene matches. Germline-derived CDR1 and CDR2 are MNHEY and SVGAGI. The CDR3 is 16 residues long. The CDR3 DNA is TGTGCCAGCAGTTACTCACTAGCGGGGTCCTACAATGAGCAGTTCTTC. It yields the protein CASSYSLAGSYNEQFF.

The CDR3 sequence is CSVVKGGYYGYTF. CDR3 nucleotide sequence: TGCAGCGTCGTTAAGGGGGGTTACTATGGCTACACCTTC. This chain joins TRBV29-1 and TRBJ1-2; tentative D call: TRBD1 (6 bases). The CDR3 covers 13 residues. The V end was cut by 6 bases, the J end by 3 bases, with 14 bases between. CDR1 is SQVTM, CDR2 ANQGSEA, per germline.

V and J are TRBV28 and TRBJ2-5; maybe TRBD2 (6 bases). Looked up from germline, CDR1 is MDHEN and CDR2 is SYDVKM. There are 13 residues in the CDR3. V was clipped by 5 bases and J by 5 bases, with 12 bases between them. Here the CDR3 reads CASSRRGLETQYF. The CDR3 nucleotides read TGTGCCAGCAGTCGACGGGGGTTGGAGACCCAGTACTTC.

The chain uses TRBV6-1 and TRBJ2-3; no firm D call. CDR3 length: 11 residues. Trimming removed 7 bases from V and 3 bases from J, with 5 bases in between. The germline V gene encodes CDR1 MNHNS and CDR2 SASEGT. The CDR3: CASTKTDTQYF. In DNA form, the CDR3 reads TGTGCCAGCACCAAAACAGATACGCAGTATTTT.

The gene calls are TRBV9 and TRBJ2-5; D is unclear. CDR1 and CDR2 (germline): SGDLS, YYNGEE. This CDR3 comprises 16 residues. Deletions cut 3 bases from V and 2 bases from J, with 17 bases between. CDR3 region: CASSAPAVAAQETQYF. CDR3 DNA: TGTGCCAGCAGCGCGCCCGCGGTGGCCGCTCAAGAGACCCAGTACTTC.

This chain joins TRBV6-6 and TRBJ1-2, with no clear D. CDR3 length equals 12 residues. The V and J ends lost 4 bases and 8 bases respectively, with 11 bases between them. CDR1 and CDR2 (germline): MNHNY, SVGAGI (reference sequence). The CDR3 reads CASSSPTRGYTF. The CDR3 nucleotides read TGTGCCAGCAGTTCCCCGACTAGAGGCTACACCTTC.

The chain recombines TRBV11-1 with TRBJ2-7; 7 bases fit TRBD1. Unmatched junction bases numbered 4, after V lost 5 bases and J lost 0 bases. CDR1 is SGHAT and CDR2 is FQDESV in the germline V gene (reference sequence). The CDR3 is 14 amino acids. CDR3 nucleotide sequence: TGTGCCAGCAGCCTAGACAGGGTCTCCTACGAGCAGTACTTC. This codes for CASSLDRVSYEQYF.

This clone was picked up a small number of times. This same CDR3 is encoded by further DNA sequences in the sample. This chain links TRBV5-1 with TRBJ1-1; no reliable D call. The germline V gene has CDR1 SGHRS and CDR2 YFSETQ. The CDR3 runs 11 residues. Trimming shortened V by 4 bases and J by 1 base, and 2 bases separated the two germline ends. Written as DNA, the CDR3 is TGCGCCAGCAGCGGGAACACTGAAGCTTTCTTT. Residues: CASSGNTEAFF.

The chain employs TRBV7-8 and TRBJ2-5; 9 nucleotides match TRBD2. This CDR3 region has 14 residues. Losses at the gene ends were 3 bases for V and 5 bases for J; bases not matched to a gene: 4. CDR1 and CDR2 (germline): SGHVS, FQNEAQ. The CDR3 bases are TGTGCCAGCAGCTTGGTACTAGCGGGTGAGACCCAGTACTTC. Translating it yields CASSLVLAGETQYF. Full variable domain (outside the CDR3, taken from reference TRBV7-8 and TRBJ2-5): GAGVSQSPRYKVAKRGQDVALRCDPISGHVSLFWYQQALGQGPEFLTYFQNEAQLDKSGLPSDRFFAERPEGSVSTLKIQRTQQEDSAVYLCASSLVLAGETQYFGPGTRLLVL.

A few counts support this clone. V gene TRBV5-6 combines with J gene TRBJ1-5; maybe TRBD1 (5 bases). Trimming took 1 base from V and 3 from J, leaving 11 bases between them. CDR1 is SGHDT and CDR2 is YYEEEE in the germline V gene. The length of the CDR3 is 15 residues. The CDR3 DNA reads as TGTGCCAGCAGCTTGAGGGACTTAATCAATCAGCCCCAGCATTTT. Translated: CASSLRDLINQPQHF.

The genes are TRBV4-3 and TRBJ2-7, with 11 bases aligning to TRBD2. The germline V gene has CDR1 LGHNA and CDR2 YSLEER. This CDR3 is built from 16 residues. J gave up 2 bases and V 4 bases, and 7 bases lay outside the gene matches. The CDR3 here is CASSLIRTSGPYEQYF. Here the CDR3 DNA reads TGCGCCAGCAGCCTCATCAGGACTAGCGGGCCCTACGAGCAGTACTTC.

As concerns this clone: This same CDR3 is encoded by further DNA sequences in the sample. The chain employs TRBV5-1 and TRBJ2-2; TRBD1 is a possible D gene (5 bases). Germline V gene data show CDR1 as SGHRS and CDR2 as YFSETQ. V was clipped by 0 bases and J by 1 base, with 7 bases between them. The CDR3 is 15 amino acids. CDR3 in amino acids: CASSLGDRNTGELFF. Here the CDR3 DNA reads TGCGCCAGCAGCTTGGGCGACAGGAACACCGGGGAGCTGTTTTTT.

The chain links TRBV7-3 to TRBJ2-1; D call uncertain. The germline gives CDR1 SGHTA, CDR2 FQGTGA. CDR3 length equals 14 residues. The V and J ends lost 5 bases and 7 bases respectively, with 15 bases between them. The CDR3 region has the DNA TGTGCCAGCAGCCCCCGGCCCCGGCCGAATGAGCAGTTCTTC. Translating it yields CASSPRPRPNEQFF.

The chain's CDR3 is CASSIPSPGTRTDTQYF. The CDR3 DNA is TGTGCCAGCAGTATACCCTCCCCGGGGACTCGCACAGATACGCAGTATTTT. This chain uses TRBV25-1 with TRBJ2-3; a possible D gene is TRBD2 (6 bases). Germline V CDR1 and CDR2: MGHDK, SYGVNS. CDR3 length: 17 residues. Trimming left V 5 bases short and J 1 base short, with 19 bases between. Full variable domain (missing parts from reference TRBV25-1 and TRBJ2-3): EADIYQTPRYLVIGTGKKITLECSQTMGHDKMYWYQQDPGMELHLIHYSYGVNSTEKGDLSSESTVSRIRTEHFPLTLESARPSHTSQYLCASSIPSPGTRTDTQYFGPGTRLTVL.